The present TCR beta chain was sequenced within a study of blood T cell repertoires in COVID-19. Study summary: COVID-19 samples from acute and convalescent phases originated in the United States, Italy and Spain. From T cells, B-cell-depleted T cells, or PBMCs came the material, which was cDNA or gDNA.

Per the original methods: How many nucleated cells were present was estimated from reference gene primer amplification. Profiled with immunoSEQ multiplex PCR; TCRdb holds only in-frame clones, not every one. From that table come the V and J calls and clone size; the DNA was used to work out D and trimming. The sample shows some 130,000 clones, about nine tenths of them seen only once. Looked up from germline, CDR1 is SQVTM and CDR2 is ANQGSEA. V gave up 4 bases and J gave up 0 bases; unmatched junction bases: 10. The length of the CDR3 is 17 residues. Seattle-derived patients entered the study during active infection and were followed longitudinally.

Specimen: peripheral blood. This chain connects TRBV29-1 to TRBJ2-1; TRBD2 agrees at 9 bases. The source of this sequence is a man aged 60 to 75 with COVID-19, enrolled during active disease. The CDR3 DNA sequence: TGCAGCGTTGGTGGTCTAGCGGGAAAGAGCTCCTACAATGAGCAGTTCTTC. It yields the protein CSVGGLAGKSSYNEQFF.